These 28 T cell receptor beta chains were sequenced from one sample in a study of cytotoxic CD8 clonotypes in ibrutinib-treated CLL. Profiled with immunoSEQ multiplex PCR; TCRdb holds only in-frame clones, not every one. The sample carries 150,000 or so clones, roughly 77% recorded once. This sample comprised PBMCs, obtained after 12 months of ibrutinib treatment. The source is a human donor with chronic lymphocytic leukemia.

The chain is built from TRBV2 and TRBJ2-5; 10 nucleotides align to TRBD1. Germline loops: CDR1 SNHLY, CDR2 FYNNEI. V was clipped by 6 bases and J by 1 base; unmatched bases: 2. There are 14 residues in the CDR3. The CDR3 sequence: CASRDRGTQETQYF. The CDR3, as DNA: TGTGCCAGCAGGGACAGGGGGACCCAAGAGACCCAGTACTTC.

The gene calls are TRBV19 and TRBJ1-5; weak D call: TRBD1 (5 bases). V was pared by 7 bases and J by 9 bases, with 25 bases between. CDR1 is LNHDA and CDR2 is SQIVND in the germline V gene (reference sequence). CDR3 size: 16 residues. CDR3 amino acids: CASKPLRNRNASPQHF. CDR3 bases: TGTGCCAGTAAACCCCTCAGGAACAGGAACGCCTCGCCCCAGCATTTT. Using reference TRBV19 and TRBJ1-5 for the parts outside the CDR3, the full variable domain is DGGITQSPKYLFRKEGQNVTLSCEQNLNHDAMYWYRQDPGQGLRLIYYSQIVNDFQKGDIAEGYSVSREKKESFPLTVTSAQKNPTAFYLCASKPLRNRNASPQHFGDGTRLSIL.

The chain's CDR3 is CASSFGTGTSGMIQYF. CDR3 bases: TGTGCCAGCAGTTTCGGAACCGGGACTAGCGGGATGATCCAGTACTTC. The genes are TRBV6-5 and TRBJ2-7; TRBD2 aligns across 13 bases. CDR3 size: 16 residues. CDR1 is MNHEY, CDR2 SVGAGI, per germline. Trimming removed 4 bases from V and 10 bases from J; junction bases left unmatched: 13.

V is TRBV2 and J is TRBJ2-1; D is ambiguous. CDR3 length: 15 amino acids. Germline lookup yields CDR1 SNHLY and CDR2 FYNNEI. V lost 0 bases and J 9 bases, leaving 15 bases between the germline ends. The CDR3 loop is CASSEAVASLSEQFF. The CDR3 bases are TGTGCCAGCAGTGAAGCGGTGGCTAGTCTTAGTGAGCAGTTCTTC. Looking up the rest from reference TRBV2 and TRBJ2-1 gives the full variable domain: EPEVTQTPSHQVTQMGQEVILRCVPISNHLYFYWYRQILGQKVEFLVSFYNNEISEKSEIFDDQFSVERPDGSNFTLKIRSTKLEDSAMYFCASSEAVASLSEQFFGPGTRLTVL.

The gene calls are TRBV4-2 and TRBJ2-7; the match to TRBD1 covers 9 bases. V trimming: 4 bases; J trimming: 2 bases; junction bases outside the gene matches: 6. The germline CDR1 and CDR2 sequences are LGHNA and YNFKEQ. The CDR3 spans 15 residues. CDR3 region: CASSRGTGTTYEQYF. CDR3 DNA: TGTGCCAGCAGCCGGGGGACAGGGACCACCTACGAGCAGTACTTC.

The chain employs TRBV18 and TRBJ2-3; 9 bases align to TRBD1. V shed 4 bases, J shed 0 bases, and the junction held 2 bases outside the gene matches. The CDR3 is made up of 15 amino acids. The germline V gene has CDR1 KGHSH and CDR2 LQKENI. The CDR3 is CASSLGQGSTDTQYF. CDR3 DNA: TGTGCCAGCTCACTCGGACAGGGGAGCACAGATACGCAGTATTTT.

The chain is built from TRBV7-2 and TRBJ2-7, with D perhaps matching TRBD2 (6 bases). V shed 3 bases and J shed 1 base, with 13 bases lying between them. Germline V gene sequence: CDR1 SGHTA, CDR2 FQGNSA. The CDR3 is made up of 15 amino acids. The CDR3 protein is CASSLVGGKSYEQYF. The DNA for the CDR3 is TGTGCCAGCAGCTTGGTAGGAGGGAAGTCCTACGAGCAGTACTTC.

The rearrangement joins TRBV11-1 to TRBJ1-1; D ambiguous. The germline V and J ends were trimmed by 0 bases and 2 bases, with 1 base remaining between them. This CDR3 spans 12 amino acids. In germline, CDR1 is SGHAT, CDR2 FQDESV (reference sequence). CDR3 region: CASSLANTEAFF. CDR3 in DNA: TGTGCCAGCAGCTTAGCAAACACTGAAGCTTTCTTT.

This clone was found once. V and J are TRBV4-2 and TRBJ2-5, with 8 bases matching TRBD2. The DNA matches TRBJ2-7 better at its end, which makes the J call doubtful. Looked up from germline, CDR1 is LGHNA and CDR2 is YNFKEQ. This CDR3 has 13 amino acids. The CDR3, as DNA: TGTGCCAGCAGCTCGGGACTAGTTTACGAGCAGTACTTC. Amino acid sequence: CASSSGLVYEQYF.

The DNA of the CDR3 is TGTGCCAGCAGGACAGGGGGCCGTACGCAGTATTTT. This gives the protein CASRTGGRTQYF. The chain recombines TRBV27 with TRBJ2-3, with 10 bases that match TRBD1. The CDR3 loop spans 12 amino acids. The germline gives CDR1 MNHEY, CDR2 SMNVEV (reference sequence). With V trimmed by 6 bases and J by 8 bases, 2 bases remained unmatched.

This clone came up once. The rearrangement joins TRBV6-5 to TRBJ2-1, with 11 bases identical to TRBD2. The CDR3 loop spans 15 amino acids. The germline V gene encodes CDR1 MNHEY and CDR2 SVGAGI. Germline trimming cut 1 base from V and 6 bases from J; bases unmatched to any gene: 2. CDR3 coding DNA: TGTGCCAGCAGTTACTTTAGCGGGGGGGCCAATGAGCAGTTCTTC. It yields the protein CASSYFSGGANEQFF.

The V call is TRBV7-9, the J call TRBJ1-3; D remains unclear. The CDR3 is 15 amino acids. V dropped 5 bases and J dropped 0 bases, with 11 bases sitting between them. Germline CDR1 reads SEHNR; CDR2 reads FQNEAQ (reference sequence). The chain's CDR3 is CASSPRKVSGNTIYF. The CDR3 nucleotides are TGTGCCAGCAGCCCCAGGAAAGTCTCTGGAAACACCATATATTTT.

The chain couples TRBV19 to TRBJ1-3; D unresolved. Trimming pared 4 bases from V and 0 bases from J, leaving 10 bases between. The CDR3 length is 15 residues. Germline V CDR1 and CDR2: LNHDA, SQIVND (reference sequence). CDR3 bases: TGTGCCAGTAGTACCCGGCCCCGCTCTGGAAACACCATATATTTT. Translation gives CASSTRPRSGNTIYF.

The chain carries TRBV7-9 and TRBJ1-2, with unresolved D. Trimming removed 5 bases at V and 4 bases at J, with 14 bases between. The CDR3 has 14 amino acids. Germline values: CDR1 SEHNR, CDR2 FQNEAQ (reference sequence). DNA for the CDR3: TGTGCCAGCAGCCCCACCGAGCCGATCTATGGCTACACCTTC. Its translation is CASSPTEPIYGYTF.

The chain uses TRBV7-3 and TRBJ2-1; 9 bases map to TRBD2. J lost 9 bases, V lost 1 base, and 7 bases had no gene match. CDR3 size: 15 residues. Germline V gene data show CDR1 as SGHTA and CDR2 as FQGTGA. For the CDR3, the DNA is TGTGCCAGCAGCTTAAATAGCGGGAGAGTCAGTGAGCAGTTCTTC. Encoded protein: CASSLNSGRVSEQFF.

V and J are TRBV19 and TRBJ2-7; the D gene is possibly TRBD1 (6 bases). The germline V and J ends were trimmed by 3 bases and 1 base, with 7 bases remaining between them. Per the germline V gene, CDR1 is LNHDA and CDR2 is SQIVND (reference sequence). This CDR3 is 13 amino acids long. This chain's CDR3 is CASSMTGSYEQYF. In nucleotides, the CDR3 is TGTGCCAGTAGTATGACAGGATCCTACGAGCAGTACTTC.

The chain couples TRBV7-9 to TRBJ2-7; D not resolved. Germline-derived CDR1 and CDR2 are SEHNR and FQNEAQ (reference sequence). The CDR3 is made up of 14 amino acids. V lost 5 bases and J lost 4, with 15 bases in between. The DNA of the CDR3 is TGTGCCAGCAGCGGACCGGGCCAACCTTACGAGCAGTACTTC. Encoded protein: CASSGPGQPYEQYF.

The rearrangement joins TRBV19 to TRBJ1-3, with 8 bases matching TRBD1. J lost 4 bases, V lost 11 bases, and 7 bases had no gene match. Germline V gene lookup returns CDR1 LNHDA and CDR2 SQIVND (reference sequence). This CDR3 is 13 amino acids long. The CDR3: CAVRQGSGNTIYF. In DNA, the CDR3 is TGTGCCGTACGACAGGGGTCCGGAAACACCATATATTTT.

The sample holds one count of this clone. The chain carries TRBV30 and TRBJ1-2; D uncertain. V lost 5 bases and J 2 bases, leaving 15 bases between the germline ends. Per the germline V gene, CDR1 is GTSNPN and CDR2 is SVGIG (reference sequence). The CDR3 is 14 amino acids. CDR3 residues: CAWATRVRNYGYTF. As DNA, the CDR3 is TGTGCCTGGGCTACAAGGGTCAGAAACTATGGCTACACCTTC.

The rearrangement joins TRBV19 to TRBJ1-5, with D tentatively TRBD1 (5 bases). The germline gives CDR1 LNHDA, CDR2 SQIVND (reference sequence). The CDR3 covers 14 residues. V lost 7 bases, J lost 1 base, and 11 bases lay in between. The CDR3 is CASTVGGSNQPQHF. DNA for the CDR3: TGTGCCAGTACAGTGGGGGGAAGCAATCAGCCCCAGCATTTT.

The chain uses TRBV28 and TRBJ2-3; 8 positions match TRBD2. Germline V gene data show CDR1 as MDHEN and CDR2 as SYDVKM. The CDR3 sequence is 17 residues long. V trimming: 6 bases; J trimming: 1 base; junction bases outside the gene matches: 12. The CDR3 coding sequence is TGTGCCAGCAGCTCGCTGCGGGGGGACGCCGGCACAGATACGCAGTATTTT. It translates to CASSSLRGDAGTDTQYF.

A remark on this clone: Other DNA sequences of this sample code for an identical CDR3. The chain links TRBV7-9 to TRBJ2-7; D unresolved. Trimming shortened V by 4 bases and J by 2 bases, and 9 bases separated the two germline ends. CDR1 SEHNR and CDR2 FQNEAQ come from the germline V gene (reference sequence). The CDR3 consists of 13 residues. The CDR3: CASSSTGAYEQYF. CDR3 coding DNA: TGTGCCAGCAGCTCGACCGGAGCCTACGAGCAGTACTTC.

This rearrangement joins TRBV7-8 to TRBJ1-2, with TRBD1 matching over 9 bases. From germline, CDR1 is SGHVS and CDR2 FQNEAQ. Trimming took 5 bases from V and 4 from J; bases not matched to a gene: 14. The CDR3 is 17 residues long. In nucleotides, the CDR3 is TGTGCCAGCAGCCCCGGGGCTGGGACAGGGAATCGCTATGGCTACACCTTC. This translates into CASSPGAGTGNRYGYTF.

This clone was seen just once. This chain connects TRBV5-1 to TRBJ1-2, with D possibly TRBD1 on 6 matching bases. V was trimmed by 7 bases and J by 4 bases, leaving 14 bases between them. CDR3 length: 13 amino acids. Germline CDR1 and CDR2: SGHRS and YFSETQ. The CDR3 nucleotides are TGCGCCAGCGGGGGGGAGACAGGCTATGGCTACACCTTC. Amino acids: CASGGETGYGYTF.

V and J are TRBV5-4 and TRBJ1-6; 7 bases map to TRBD1. The V gene's germline CDR1 is SGHNT and CDR2 YYREEE (reference sequence). This CDR3 region has 15 residues. V shed 0 bases, J shed 7 bases, and the junction held 4 bases outside the gene matches. The DNA for the CDR3 is TGTGCCAGCAGCTTGGGACAGGGACCAAATTCACCCCTCCACTTT. Translated: CASSLGQGPNSPLHF.

This chain links TRBV7-2 with TRBJ2-7; D not certain. This CDR3 region has 15 residues. CDR1 and CDR2 (germline): SGHTA, FQGNSA. The V and J ends lost 5 bases and 6 bases respectively, with 20 bases between them. CDR3 in DNA: TGTGCCAGCAGCCCTCAGAGGACCGAAGGGTCCGAGCAGTACTTC. It codes for CASSPQRTEGSEQYF. Drawing the rest from reference TRBV7-2 and TRBJ2-7, the complete variable domain is GAGVSQSPSNKVTEKGKDVELRCDPISGHTALYWYRQSLGQGLEFLIYFQGNSAPDKSGLPSDRFSAERTGGSVSTLTIQRTQQEDSAVYLCASSPQRTEGSEQYFGPGTRLTVT.

The chain has TRBV25-1 and TRBJ1-1, with D hard to call. Germline lookup yields CDR1 MGHDK and CDR2 SYGVNS. CDR3 length: 14 amino acids. The germline V and J ends were trimmed by 5 bases and 1 base, with 11 bases remaining between them. This chain's CDR3 is CASSSVPENTEAFF. CDR3 sequence (DNA): TGTGCCAGCAGTTCAGTTCCCGAGAACACTGAAGCTTTCTTT.

This rearrangement joins TRBV7-2 to TRBJ2-3; no firm D call. The CDR3 has 16 amino acids. Germline V CDR1 and CDR2: SGHTA, FQGNSA. V was shortened by 5 bases and J by 2 bases, with 17 bases between the two germline ends. CDR3 loop: CASSPRTFGDTDTQYF. In DNA form, the CDR3 reads TGTGCCAGCAGCCCTAGAACCTTCGGTGACACAGATACGCAGTATTTT.